This is a list of T cell receptor beta chains from one sample in a study of OX40 agonist ivuxolimab in advanced cancers. Clones were read by immunoSEQ multiplex PCR, and TCRdb kept only the in-frame ones, dropping some. The data hold about 62,000 clones, with roughly 85% observed a single time. Specimen: CD4+ or CD8+ T cells sorted from blood, collected in a trial of the OX40 agonist ivuxolimab. Every receptor here comes from an adult with an advanced solid tumor such as melanoma, head and neck, liver or kidney cancer. The CDR3 runs from the conserved cysteine through the conserved F or W. The order of the fields is CDR3 length, D gene, clone size, V gene, J gene, CDR3 DNA, CDR3 protein. D genes are given only for firm matches. For some rows the clone size is stated as once, few or many, or as a class when expanded; others skip it.

15	TRBD2	-	TRBV7-3	TRBJ2-7	TGTGCCAGCAGCTTAGCCCAGCGGGAGACTGACGAGCAGTACTTC	CASSLAQRETDEQYF
16	TRBD2	-	TRBV9	TRBJ2-7	TGTGCCAGCAGCCGTACCATACTAGCGGGGAACTACGAGCAGTACTTC	CASSRTILAGNYEQYF
15	TRBD1	-	TRBV30	TRBJ2-2	TGTGCCTGGACGCGGTGGGGACAGGGGGCCGGGGAGCTGTTTTTT	CAWTRWGQGAGELFF
14	-	-	TRBV5-6	TRBJ2-5	TGTGCCAGCAGCCCCTGGTCCGAGGGGGAGACCCAGTACTTC	CASSPWSEGETQYF
14	TRBD1	-	TRBV10-3	TRBJ1-5	TGTGCCATCAGTGAACAGGGGGGGAATCAGCCCCAGCATTTT	CAISEQGGNQPQHF
16	TRBD2	once	TRBV18	TRBJ2-7	TGTGCCAGCTCACCCCTAGCGGGAGGGAGCTCCTACGAGCAGTACTTC	CASSPLAGGSSYEQYF
13	-	-	TRBV7-8	TRBJ1-5	TGTGCCAGCAGCTTATGGGGGCCTCAGCCCCAGCATTTT	CASSLWGPQPQHF
15	TRBD1	once	TRBV7-3	TRBJ2-1	TGTGCCAGCAGCGTCCTACAGGGGGCTAACAATGAGCAGTTCTTC	CASSVLQGANNEQFF
17	-	-	TRBV11-3	TRBJ2-5	TGTGCCAGCAGCCCCCCTTCGGAGTACCTTTTTGATCAGACCCAGTACTTC	CASSPPSEYLFDQTQYF
18	-	few	TRBV6-4	TRBJ1-6	TGTGCCAGCATCACCTACCGGAGGGGGGGGCGTTGTAATTCACCCCTCCACTTT	CASITYRRGGRCNSPLHF
14	-	-	TRBV29-1	TRBJ2-7	TGCAGCGTTGAAAAGGACAATCCACCCTACGAGCAGTACTTC	CSVEKDNPPYEQYF